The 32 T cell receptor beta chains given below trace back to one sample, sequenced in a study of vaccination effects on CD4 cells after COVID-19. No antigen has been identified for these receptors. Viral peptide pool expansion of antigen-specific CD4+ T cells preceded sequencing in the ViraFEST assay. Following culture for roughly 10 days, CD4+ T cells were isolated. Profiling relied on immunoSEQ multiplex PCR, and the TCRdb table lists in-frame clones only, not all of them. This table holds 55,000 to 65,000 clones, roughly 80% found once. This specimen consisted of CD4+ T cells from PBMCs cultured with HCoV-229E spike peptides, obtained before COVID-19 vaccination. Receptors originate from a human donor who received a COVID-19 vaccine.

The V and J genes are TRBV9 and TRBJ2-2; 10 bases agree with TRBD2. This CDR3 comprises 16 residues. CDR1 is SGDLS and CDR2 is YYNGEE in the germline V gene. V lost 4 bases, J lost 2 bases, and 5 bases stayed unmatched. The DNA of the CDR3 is TGTGCCAGCAGCCAGCTAGCGGGGGCTAACACCGGGGAGCTGTTTTTT. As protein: CASSQLAGANTGELFF.

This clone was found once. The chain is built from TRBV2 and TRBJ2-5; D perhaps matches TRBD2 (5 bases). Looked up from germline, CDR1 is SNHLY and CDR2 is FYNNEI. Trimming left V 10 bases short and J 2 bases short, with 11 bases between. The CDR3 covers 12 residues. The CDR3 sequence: CATSGFQETQYF. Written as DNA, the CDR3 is TGTGCCACCTCGGGGTTTCAAGAGACCCAGTACTTC.

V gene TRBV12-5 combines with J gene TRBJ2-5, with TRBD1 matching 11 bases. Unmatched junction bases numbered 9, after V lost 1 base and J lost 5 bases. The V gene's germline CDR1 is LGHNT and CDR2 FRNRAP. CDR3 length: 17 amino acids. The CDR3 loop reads CASGLDRTGGGGETQYF. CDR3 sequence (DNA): TGTGCTAGTGGTTTGGATCGGACAGGGGGCGGTGGGGAGACCCAGTACTTC. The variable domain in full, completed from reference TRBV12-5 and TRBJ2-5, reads DARVTQTPRHKVTEMGQEVTMRCQPILGHNTVFWYRQTMMQGLELLAYFRNRAPLDDSGMPKDRFSAEMPDATLATLKIQPSEPRDSAVYFCASGLDRTGGGGETQYFGPGTRLLVL.

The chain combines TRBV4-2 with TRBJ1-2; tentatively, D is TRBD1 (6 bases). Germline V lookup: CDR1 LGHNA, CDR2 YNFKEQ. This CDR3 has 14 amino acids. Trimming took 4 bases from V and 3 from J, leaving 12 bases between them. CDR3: CASSRTTGYYGYTF. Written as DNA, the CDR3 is TGTGCCAGCAGCCGAACCACAGGGTACTATGGCTACACCTTC.

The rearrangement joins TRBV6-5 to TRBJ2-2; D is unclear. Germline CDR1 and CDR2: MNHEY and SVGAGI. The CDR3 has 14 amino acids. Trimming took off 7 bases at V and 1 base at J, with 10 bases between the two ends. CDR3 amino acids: CASTAQENTGELFF. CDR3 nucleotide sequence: TGTGCCAGCACGGCGCAGGAGAACACCGGGGAGCTGTTTTTT.

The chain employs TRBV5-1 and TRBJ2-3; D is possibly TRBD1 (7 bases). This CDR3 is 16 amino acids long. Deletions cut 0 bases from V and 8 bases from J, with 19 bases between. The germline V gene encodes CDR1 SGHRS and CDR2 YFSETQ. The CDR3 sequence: CASSLDRGGQGVTQYF. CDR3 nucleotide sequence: TGCGCCAGCAGCTTGGACAGGGGAGGCCAAGGGGTTACGCAGTATTTT.

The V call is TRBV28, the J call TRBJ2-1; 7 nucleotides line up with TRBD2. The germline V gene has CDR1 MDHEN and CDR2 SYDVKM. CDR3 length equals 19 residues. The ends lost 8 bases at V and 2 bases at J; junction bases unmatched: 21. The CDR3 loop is CASPTRVVGGLVAYNEQFF. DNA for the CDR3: TGTGCCAGCCCGACCAGAGTGGTTGGAGGACTAGTCGCCTACAATGAGCAGTTCTTC.

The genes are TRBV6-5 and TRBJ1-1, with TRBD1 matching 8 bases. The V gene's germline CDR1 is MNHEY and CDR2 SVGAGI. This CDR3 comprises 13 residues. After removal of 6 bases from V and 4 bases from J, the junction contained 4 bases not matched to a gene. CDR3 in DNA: TGTGCCAGCAGAGTACAGGGGGGCACTGAAGCTTTCTTT. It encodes CASRVQGGTEAFF.

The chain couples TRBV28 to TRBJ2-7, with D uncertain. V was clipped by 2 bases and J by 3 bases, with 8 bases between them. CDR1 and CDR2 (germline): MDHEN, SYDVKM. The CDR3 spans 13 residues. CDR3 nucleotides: TGTGCCAGCAGTTTAGGTTGGAGCTACGAGCAGTACGTC. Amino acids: CASSLGWSYEQYV.

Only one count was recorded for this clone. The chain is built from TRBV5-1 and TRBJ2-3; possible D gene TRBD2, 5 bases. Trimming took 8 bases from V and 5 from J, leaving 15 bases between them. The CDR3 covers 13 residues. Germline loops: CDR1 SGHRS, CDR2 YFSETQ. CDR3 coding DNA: TGCGCCAGTTCGCGGCAGCGGAGAGATACGCAGTATTTT. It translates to CASSRQRRDTQYF.

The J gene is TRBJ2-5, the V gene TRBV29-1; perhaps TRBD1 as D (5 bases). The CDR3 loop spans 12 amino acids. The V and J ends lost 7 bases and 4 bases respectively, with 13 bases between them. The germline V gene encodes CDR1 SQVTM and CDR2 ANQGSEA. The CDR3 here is CSAERTGETQYF. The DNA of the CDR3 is TGCAGCGCCGAAAGAACAGGAGAGACCCAGTACTTC.

CDR3 in amino acids: CASTASSGVTDTQYF. For the CDR3, the DNA is TGTGCCAGCACCGCCAGTAGCGGGGTTACAGATACGCAGTATTTT. V usage is TRBV9 and J usage is TRBJ2-3; 8 bases map to TRBD2. CDR3 length: 15 residues. Losses at the gene ends were 6 bases for V and 3 bases for J; bases not matched to a gene: 9. Germline V gives CDR1 SGDLS, CDR2 YYNGEE. The full variable domain, its missing parts supplied by reference TRBV9 and TRBJ2-3, is DSGVTQTPKHLITATGQRVTLRCSPRSGDLSVYWYQQSLDQGLQFLIQYYNGEERAKGNILERFSAQQFPDLHSELNLSSLELGDSALYFCASTASSGVTDTQYFGPGTRLTVL.

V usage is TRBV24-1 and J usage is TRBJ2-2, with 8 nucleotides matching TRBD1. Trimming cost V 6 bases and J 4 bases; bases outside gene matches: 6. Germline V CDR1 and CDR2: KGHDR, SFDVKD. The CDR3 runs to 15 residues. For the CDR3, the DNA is TGTGCCACCAGTCGGCAGGGGGCTGCCACCGGGGAGCTGTTTTTT. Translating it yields CATSRQGAATGELFF.

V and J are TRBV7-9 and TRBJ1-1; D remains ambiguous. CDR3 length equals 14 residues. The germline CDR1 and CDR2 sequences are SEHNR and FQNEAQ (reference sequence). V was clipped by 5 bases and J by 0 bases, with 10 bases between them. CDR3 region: CASSPHQLNTEAFF. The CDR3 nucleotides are TGTGCCAGCAGCCCGCACCAATTGAACACTGAAGCTTTCTTT.

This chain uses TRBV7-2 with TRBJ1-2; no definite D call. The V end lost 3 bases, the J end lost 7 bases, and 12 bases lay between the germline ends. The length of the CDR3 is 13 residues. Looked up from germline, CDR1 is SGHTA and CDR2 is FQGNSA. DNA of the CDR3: TGTGCCAGCAGCTTGGGTAGGGTTCGTGGCTACACCTTC. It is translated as CASSLGRVRGYTF.

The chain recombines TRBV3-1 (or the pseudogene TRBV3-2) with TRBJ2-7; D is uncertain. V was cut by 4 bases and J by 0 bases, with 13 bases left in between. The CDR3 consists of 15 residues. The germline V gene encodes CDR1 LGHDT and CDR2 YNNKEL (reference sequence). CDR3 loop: CASSRGWTPSYEQYV. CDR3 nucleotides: TGTGCCAGCAGCCGAGGATGGACCCCCTCCTACGAGCAGTACGTC.

The chain's CDR3 is CASSLWGGRPPVLTF. In DNA form, the CDR3 reads TGTGCCAGCAGTTTGTGGGGGGGCCGGCCCCCCGTCCTGACTTTC. The rearrangement joins TRBV28 to TRBJ2-6; D possibly corresponds to TRBD2 (7 bases). CDR1 and CDR2 (germline): MDHEN, SYDVKM. The V end was cut by 3 bases, the J end by 12 bases, with 18 bases between. This CDR3 spans 15 amino acids. Complete variable domain (other parts from reference TRBV28 and TRBJ2-6): DVKVTQSSRYLVKRTGEKVFLECVQDMDHENMFWYRQDPGLGLRLIYFSYDVKMKEKGDIPEGYSVSREKKERFSLILESASTNQTSMYLCASSLWGGRPPVLTFGAGSRLTVL.

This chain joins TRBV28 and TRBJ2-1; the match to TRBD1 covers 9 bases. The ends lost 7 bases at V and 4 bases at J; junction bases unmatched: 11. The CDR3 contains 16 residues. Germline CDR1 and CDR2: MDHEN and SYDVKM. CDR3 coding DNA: TGTGCCAGCACCGGGAGTACGGGACAGGGTTACAATGAGCAGTTCTTC. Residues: CASTGSTGQGYNEQFF.

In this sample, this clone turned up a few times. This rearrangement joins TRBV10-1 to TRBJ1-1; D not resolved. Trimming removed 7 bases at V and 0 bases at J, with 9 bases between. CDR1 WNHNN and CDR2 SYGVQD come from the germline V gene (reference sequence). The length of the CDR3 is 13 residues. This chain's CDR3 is CASKYEVNTEAFF. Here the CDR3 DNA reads TGCGCCAGCAAATACGAAGTGAACACTGAAGCTTTCTTT.

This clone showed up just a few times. CDR3 loop: CASSQRGRTDTQYF. The DNA of the CDR3 is TGTGCCAGCAGCCAAAGAGGACGCACAGATACGCAGTATTTT. The chain employs TRBV3-1 (or the pseudogene TRBV3-2) and TRBJ2-3, with unresolved D. CDR1 and CDR2 (germline): LGHDT, YNNKEL (reference sequence). V was pared by 2 bases and J by 1 base, with 7 bases between. CDR3 length: 14 residues.

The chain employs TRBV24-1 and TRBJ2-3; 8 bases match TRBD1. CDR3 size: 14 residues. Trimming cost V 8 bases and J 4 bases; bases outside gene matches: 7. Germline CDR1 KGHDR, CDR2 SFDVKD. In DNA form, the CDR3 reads TGTGCCACCACAGACAGGGGTTCCCCAGATACGCAGTATTTT. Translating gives CATTDRGSPDTQYF.

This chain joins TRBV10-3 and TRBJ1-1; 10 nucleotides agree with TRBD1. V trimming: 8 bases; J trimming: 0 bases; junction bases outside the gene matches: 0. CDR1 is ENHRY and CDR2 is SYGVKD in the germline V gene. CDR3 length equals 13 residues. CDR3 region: CAIGTGVNTEAFF. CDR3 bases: TGTGCCATCGGGACAGGGGTGAACACTGAAGCTTTCTTT.

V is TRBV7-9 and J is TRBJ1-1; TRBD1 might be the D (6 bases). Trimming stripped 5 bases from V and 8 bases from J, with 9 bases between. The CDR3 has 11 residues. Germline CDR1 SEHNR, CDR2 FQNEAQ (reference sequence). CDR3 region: CASSRTEEAFF. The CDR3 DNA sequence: TGTGCCAGCAGCCGGACAGAAGAAGCTTTCTTT.

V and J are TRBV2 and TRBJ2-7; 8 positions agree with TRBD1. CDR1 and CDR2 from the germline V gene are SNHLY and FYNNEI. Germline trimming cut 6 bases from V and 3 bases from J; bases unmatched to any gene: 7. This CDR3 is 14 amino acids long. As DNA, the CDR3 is TGTGCCAGCAGCCGACAGGGGTCTTTCTACGAGCAGTACGTC. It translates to CASSRQGSFYEQYV.

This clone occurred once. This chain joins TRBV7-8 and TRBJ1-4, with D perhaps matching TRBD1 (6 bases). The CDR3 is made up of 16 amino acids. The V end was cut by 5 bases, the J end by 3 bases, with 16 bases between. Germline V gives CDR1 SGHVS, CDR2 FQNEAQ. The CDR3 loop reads CASSQRGGQPNEKLFF. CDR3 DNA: TGTGCCAGCAGCCAACGAGGGGGACAACCTAATGAAAAACTGTTTTTT.

CDR3 loop: CASRQAEKQYF. The CDR3 bases are TGTGCCAGCAGGCAGGCGGAAAAGCAGTATTTT. The gene calls are TRBV6-4 and TRBJ2-3; no definite D call. This CDR3 contains 11 residues. Between the trimmed V and J ends, which lost 6 bases and 11 bases, there was a span of 12 bases. Looked up from germline, CDR1 is MRHNA and CDR2 is SNTAGT.

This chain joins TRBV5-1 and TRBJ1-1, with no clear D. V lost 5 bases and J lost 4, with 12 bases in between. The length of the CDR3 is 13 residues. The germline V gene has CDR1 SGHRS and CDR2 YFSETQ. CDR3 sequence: CASSAGMSTEAFF. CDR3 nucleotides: TGCGCCAGCAGTGCGGGGATGAGCACTGAAGCTTTCTTT.

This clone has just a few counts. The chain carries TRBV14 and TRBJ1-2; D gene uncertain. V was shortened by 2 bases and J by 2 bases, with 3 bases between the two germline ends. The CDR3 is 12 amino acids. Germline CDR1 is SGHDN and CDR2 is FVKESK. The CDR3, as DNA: TGTGCCAGCAGCCAACAAAACTATGGCTACACCTTC. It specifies CASSQQNYGYTF.

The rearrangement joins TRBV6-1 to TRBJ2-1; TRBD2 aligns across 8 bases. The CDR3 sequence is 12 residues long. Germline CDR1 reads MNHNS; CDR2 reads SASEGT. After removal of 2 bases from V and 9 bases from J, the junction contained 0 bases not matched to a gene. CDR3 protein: CASSERGGEQFF. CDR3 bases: TGTGCCAGCAGTGAACGGGGGGGTGAGCAGTTCTTC.

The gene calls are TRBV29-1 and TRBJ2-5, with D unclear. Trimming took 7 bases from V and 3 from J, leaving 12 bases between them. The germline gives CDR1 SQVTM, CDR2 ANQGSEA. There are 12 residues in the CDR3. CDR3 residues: CSALTVEETQYF. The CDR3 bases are TGCAGCGCTCTGACGGTGGAAGAGACCCAGTACTTC. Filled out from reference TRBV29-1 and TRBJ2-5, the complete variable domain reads SAVISQKPSRDICQRGTSLTIQCQVDSQVTMMFWYRQQPGQSLTLIATANQGSEATYESGFVIDKFPISRPNLTFSTLTVSNMSPEDSSIYLCSALTVEETQYFGPGTRLLVL.

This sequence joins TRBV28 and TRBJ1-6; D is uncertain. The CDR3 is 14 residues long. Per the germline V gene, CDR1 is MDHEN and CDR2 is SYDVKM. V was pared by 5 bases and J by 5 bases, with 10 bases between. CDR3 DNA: TGTGCCAGCAGTCTCCCCCCTAATAATTCACCCCTCCACTTT. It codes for CASSLPPNNSPLHF.

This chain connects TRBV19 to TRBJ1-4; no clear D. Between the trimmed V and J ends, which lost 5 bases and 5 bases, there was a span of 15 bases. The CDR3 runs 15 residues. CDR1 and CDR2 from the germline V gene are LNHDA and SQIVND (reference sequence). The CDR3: CASSSQRRVNEKLFF. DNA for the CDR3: TGTGCCAGTAGTTCTCAAAGGCGGGTCAATGAAAAACTGTTTTTT.